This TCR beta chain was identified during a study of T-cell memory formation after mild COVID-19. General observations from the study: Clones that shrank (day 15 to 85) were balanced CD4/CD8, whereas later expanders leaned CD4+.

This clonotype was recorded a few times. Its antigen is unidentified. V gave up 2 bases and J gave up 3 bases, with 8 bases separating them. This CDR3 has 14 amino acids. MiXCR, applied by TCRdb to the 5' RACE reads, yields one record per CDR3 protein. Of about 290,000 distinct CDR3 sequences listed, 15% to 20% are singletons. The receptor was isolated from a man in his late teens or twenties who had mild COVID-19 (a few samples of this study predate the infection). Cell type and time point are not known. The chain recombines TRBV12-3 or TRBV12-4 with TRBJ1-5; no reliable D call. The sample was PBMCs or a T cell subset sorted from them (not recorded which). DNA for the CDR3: TGTGCCAGCAGTTTAAACGGTCCCAATCAGCCCCAGCATTTT. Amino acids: CASSLNGPNQPQHF.